These 30 T cell receptor beta chains share one sample of origin, sequenced in a study of T cells in pancreatic ductal adenocarcinoma. Assay used: immunoSEQ multiplex PCR; TCRdb lists only in-frame clones, some missing. Of fewer than 5,000 clones in the sample, approximately 79% are singletons; the top ten hold roughly 8%. Selected pancreatic ductal adenocarcinoma patients had undergone surgery without neoadjuvant therapy. Sample: pancreatic tumor tissue. The receptors come from a human donor with pancreatic ductal adenocarcinoma. The donor label of this sample is uncertain.

The chain combines TRBV19 with TRBJ2-5; D is ambiguous. Trimming took off 5 bases at V and 0 bases at J, with 7 bases between the two ends. Looked up from germline, CDR1 is LNHDA and CDR2 is SQIVND (reference sequence). The CDR3 loop spans 13 amino acids. CDR3 DNA sequence: TGTGCCAGTAGTTTGCTGTACCAAGAGACCCAGTACTTC. Its translation is CASSLLYQETQYF.

V usage is TRBV7-8 and J usage is TRBJ2-2; 7 bases fit TRBD1. J lost 4 bases, V lost 1 base, and 6 bases had no gene match. Germline V lookup: CDR1 SGHVS, CDR2 FQNEAQ. The CDR3 extends over 16 amino acids. CDR3 sequence (DNA): TGTGCCAGCAGCTTAGAGGGGGCGCGGGTCACCGGGGAGCTGTTTTTT. It specifies CASSLEGARVTGELFF.

This sequence joins TRBV19 and TRBJ2-7, with 9 positions matching TRBD2. The trim removed 5 bases at V and 6 bases at J, leaving 14 bases unmatched. The CDR3 is made up of 16 amino acids. Germline-derived CDR1 and CDR2 are LNHDA and SQIVND (reference sequence). The CDR3: CASSPSRVLAGREQYF. CDR3 sequence (DNA): TGTGCCAGTAGTCCATCACGGGTCCTAGCGGGACGCGAGCAGTACTTC.

This clone appeared once. The chain recombines TRBV5-1 with TRBJ2-6, with D uncertain. The CDR3 covers 18 residues. Trimming left V 1 base short and J 1 base short, with 15 bases between. Germline lookup yields CDR1 SGHRS and CDR2 YFSETQ. CDR3 loop: CASSLKPGVLSGANVLTF. The CDR3 nucleotides are TGCGCCAGCAGCTTGAAGCCAGGTGTTCTTTCTGGGGCCAACGTCCTGACTTTC.

This chain uses TRBV29-1 with TRBJ1-2, with D uncertain. CDR1 SQVTM and CDR2 ANQGSEA come from the germline V gene. Deletions cut 3 bases from V and 2 bases from J, with 22 bases between. There are 17 residues in the CDR3. CDR3 coding DNA: TGCAGCGTTGACCAGATGGAAGGGTCTCGCTACAACTATGGCTACACCTTC. Amino acid sequence: CSVDQMEGSRYNYGYTF.

This rearrangement joins TRBV28 to TRBJ1-1; TRBD1 aligns across 7 bases. J was trimmed by 0 bases and V by 6 bases; bases with no gene match: 16. The CDR3 has 18 residues. Germline CDR1 reads MDHEN; CDR2 reads SYDVKM. The CDR3 loop is CASSPLTSGTALNTEAFF. The CDR3 DNA reads TGTGCCAGCAGCCCCCTAACTTCCGGGACAGCTTTGAACACTGAAGCTTTCTTT.

The table lists this clone with a count of one. The chain recombines TRBV7-8 with TRBJ1-5, with 10 bases fitting TRBD1. V gave up 1 base and J gave up 13 bases; unmatched junction bases: 7. Germline V lookup: CDR1 SGHVS, CDR2 FQNEAQ. The CDR3 is made up of 14 amino acids. The DNA of the CDR3 is TGTGCCAGCAGCTTAGGACAGGGGGCCCCCCGGCAGCATTTT. This codes for CASSLGQGAPRQHF.

The rearrangement joins TRBV6-5 to TRBJ1-2, with 9 positions matching TRBD1. This CDR3 region has 14 residues. V was pared by 6 bases and J by 4 bases, with 6 bases of the junction left unmatched. Germline loops: CDR1 MNHEY, CDR2 SVGAGI. The CDR3 DNA reads as TGTGCCAGCAGAATAGGACAGGGGATCTATGGCTACACCTTC. It encodes CASRIGQGIYGYTF.

This clone was observed a few times. This chain connects TRBV7-9 to TRBJ1-1; TRBD1 matches at 7 bases. V shed 0 bases and J 1 base; nucleotides not matched to a gene: 8. This CDR3 comprises 17 residues. Germline CDR1 and CDR2: SEHNR and FQNEAQ (reference sequence). This CDR3 reads CASSLARGQGGNTEAFF. For the CDR3, the DNA is TGTGCCAGCAGCTTAGCGCGAGGCCAGGGGGGGAACACTGAAGCTTTCTTT.

The gene calls are TRBV6-5 and TRBJ2-3; 8 nucleotides align to TRBD1. With V trimmed by 6 bases and J by 5 bases, 7 bases remained unmatched. CDR1 and CDR2 (germline): MNHEY, SVGAGI. This CDR3 has 14 amino acids. CDR3 region: CASSRWTGRDTQYF. The CDR3 DNA reads as TGTGCCAGCAGCCGTTGGACAGGGCGAGATACGCAGTATTTT.

The chain employs TRBV30 and TRBJ2-3, with D perhaps matching TRBD1 (5 bases). Looked up from germline, CDR1 is GTSNPN and CDR2 is SVGIG (reference sequence). The CDR3 spans 16 residues. V shed 2 bases and J shed 1 base, with 16 bases lying between them. CDR3 in DNA: TGTGCCTGGAGTTCCCGACAGTTACTCGGCACAGATACGCAGTATTTT. Translation gives CAWSSRQLLGTDTQYF. The entire variable domain, with the rest obtained from reference TRBV30 and TRBJ2-3, is as follows: SQTIHQWPATLVQPVGSPLSLECTVEGTSNPNLYWYRQAAGRGLQLLFYSVGIGQISSEVPQNLSASRPQDRQFILSSKKLLLSDSGFYLCAWSSRQLLGTDTQYFGPGTRLTVL.

The genes are TRBV7-8 and TRBJ2-1, with 14 bases identical to TRBD2. Trimming cost V 2 bases and J 3 bases; bases outside gene matches: 6. The CDR3 covers 18 residues. Germline values: CDR1 SGHVS, CDR2 FQNEAQ. CDR3 protein: CASSLRTGTSGSYNEQFF. DNA of the CDR3: TGTGCCAGCAGCTTACGAACCGGGACTAGCGGGAGCTACAATGAGCAGTTCTTC.

The genes are TRBV7-9 and TRBJ2-7, with D tentatively TRBD2 (5 bases). Germline CDR1 and CDR2: SEHNR and FQNEAQ (reference sequence). The CDR3 totals 14 residues. Trimming cost V 0 bases and J 3 bases, with 9 bases left between them. CDR3 loop: CASSLAGVDYEQYF. The CDR3 DNA reads as TGTGCCAGCAGCTTAGCGGGAGTGGACTACGAGCAGTACTTC.

The J gene is TRBJ2-2, the V gene TRBV5-6; 9 bases map to TRBD1. Germline assignment: CDR1 SGHDT and CDR2 YYEEEE. The ends lost 1 base at V and 0 bases at J; junction bases unmatched: 4. The CDR3 spans 17 residues. In DNA form, the CDR3 reads TGTGCCAGCAGCTTGACAGGGGGCAGCGCGAACACCGGGGAGCTGTTTTTT. The encoded protein is CASSLTGGSANTGELFF.

This chain joins TRBV18 and TRBJ1-1; 9 nucleotides agree with TRBD1. The germline V gene has CDR1 KGHSH and CDR2 LQKENI. Unmatched junction bases numbered 8, after V lost 5 bases and J lost 1 base. This CDR3 comprises 16 residues. CDR3 nucleotides: TGTGCCAGCTCAGAGGGACAGGGTTCGTGGAACACTGAAGCTTTCTTT. This codes for CASSEGQGSWNTEAFF.

The chain joins TRBV11-3 to TRBJ2-1; 7 nucleotides line up with TRBD1. Per the germline V gene, CDR1 is SGHNT and CDR2 is YENEEA. There are 13 residues in the CDR3. V dropped 1 base and J dropped 12; count of bases not matched to a gene: 6. The CDR3 DNA follows: TGTGCCAGCAGCTTAGGGTTCTCAGGGGGGCAGTTCTTC. It translates to CASSLGFSGGQFF.

The chain joins TRBV19 to TRBJ1-2; 12 nucleotides align to TRBD1. Losses at the gene ends were 2 bases for V and 2 bases for J; bases not matched to a gene: 9. The CDR3 covers 18 residues. Germline CDR1 LNHDA, CDR2 SQIVND (reference sequence). This chain's CDR3 is CASSIRDRGRRANYGYTF. The DNA of the CDR3 is TGTGCCAGTAGTATACGGGACAGGGGGCGCCGGGCCAACTATGGCTACACCTTC.

The chain links TRBV7-1 to TRBJ2-1, with 9 bases that match TRBD1. TRBV7-1 is filed as an ORF, its function uncertain. The ends lost 4 bases at V and 3 bases at J; junction bases unmatched: 4. This CDR3 comprises 15 residues. CDR3 sequence: CASSFGTGIYNEQFF. Here the CDR3 DNA reads TGTGCCAGCAGCTTCGGGACAGGGATCTACAATGAGCAGTTCTTC.

In its sample, this clone was seen once. The gene calls are TRBV15 and TRBJ2-1, with D perhaps being TRBD1 or TRBD2 (5 bases each). Trimming removed 1 base from V and 2 bases from J, with 12 bases in between. CDR1 and CDR2 from the germline V gene are LNHNV and YYDKDF (reference sequence). The CDR3 runs to 16 residues. The DNA for the CDR3 is TGTGCCACCAGCAGAGCTGGGACCGCCCCCTACAATGAGCAGTTCTTC. Translating it yields CATSRAGTAPYNEQFF.

V usage is TRBV7-2 and J usage is TRBJ2-7, with 7 bases matching TRBD2. CDR3 length: 18 amino acids. Germline CDR1 is SGHTA and CDR2 is FQGNSA. J was trimmed by 2 bases and V by 3 bases; bases with no gene match: 16. The CDR3, as DNA: TGTGCCAGCAGCTTCCGCGGGGGAGCAGCCCCAAACCCCTACGAGCAGTACTTC. Its protein is CASSFRGGAAPNPYEQYF.

The gene calls are TRBV11-3 and TRBJ2-3; TRBD1 agrees at 8 bases. The germline gives CDR1 SGHNT, CDR2 YENEEA. V shed 5 bases and J 1 base; nucleotides not matched to a gene: 5. The CDR3 contains 15 residues. CDR3 loop: CASSDDRGGTDTQYF. The CDR3 nucleotides read TGTGCCAGCAGCGATGACAGGGGAGGCACAGATACGCAGTATTTT.

The chain links TRBV5-1 to TRBJ2-5; 14 positions agree with TRBD2. The germline V gene has CDR1 SGHRS and CDR2 YFSETQ. J was trimmed by 5 bases and V by 0 bases; bases with no gene match: 6. The CDR3 runs 17 residues. CDR3 nucleotide sequence: TGCGCCAGCAGCTTGGGACTAGCGGGGGGGCACTTTGAGACCCAGTACTTC. Translating gives CASSLGLAGGHFETQYF.

The chain employs TRBV25-1 and TRBJ1-2; 7 nucleotides align to TRBD1. The CDR3 has 14 amino acids. Per germline, CDR1 MGHDK and CDR2 SYGVNS. The V segment lost 6 bases and the J segment 5 bases; nucleotides outside the gene matches: 9. The CDR3 protein is CASRDPGQIYGYTF. The DNA for the CDR3 is TGTGCCAGCAGGGATCCGGGACAGATTTATGGCTACACCTTC.

The chain recombines TRBV11-2 with TRBJ2-1, with 10 nucleotides matching TRBD2. The CDR3 is 15 residues long. The V and J ends lost 2 bases and 7 bases, in that order; junction bases with no gene match: 5. The germline gives CDR1 SGHAT, CDR2 FQNNGV. In nucleotides, the CDR3 is TGTGCCAGCAGCTTAAGGCTAGCGGGAGTGAATGAGCAGTTCTTC. Protein: CASSLRLAGVNEQFF.

The chain has TRBV7-9 and TRBJ1-5; D uncertain. Germline CDR1 reads SEHNR; CDR2 reads FQNEAQ (reference sequence). There are 13 residues in the CDR3. V was cut by 5 bases and J by 5 bases, with 10 bases left in between. In DNA form, the CDR3 reads TGTGCCAGCAGCCCGGGGTCTCATCAGCCCCAGCATTTT. Translation: CASSPGSHQPQHF.

The gene calls are TRBV18 and TRBJ1-3, with D uncertain. The CDR3 totals 13 residues. CDR1 KGHSH and CDR2 LQKENI come from the germline V gene. Trimming pared 4 bases from V and 2 bases from J, leaving 6 bases between. The CDR3 DNA sequence: TGTGCCAGCTCACGGGATCCTGGAAACACCATATATTTT. Translation: CASSRDPGNTIYF.

Only a few counts were recorded for this clone. The chain is built from TRBV7-9 and TRBJ2-7; D remains ambiguous. V dropped 1 base and J dropped 0 bases, with 7 bases sitting between them. This CDR3 is 14 amino acids long. CDR1 and CDR2 (germline): SEHNR, FQNEAQ (reference sequence). This chain's CDR3 is CASSLVASSYEQYF. The CDR3 coding sequence is TGTGCCAGCAGCTTAGTCGCGAGCTCCTACGAGCAGTACTTC.

This clone occurred once. Other DNA sequences in the same sample also yield this CDR3. The J gene is TRBJ2-6, the V gene TRBV15, with 9 nucleotides matching TRBD2. CDR1 is LNHNV and CDR2 is YYDKDF in the germline V gene (reference sequence). J lost 4 bases, V lost 0 bases, and 1 base had no gene match. The CDR3 runs to 16 residues. In nucleotides, the CDR3 is TGTGCCACCAGCAGAGATAGCGGGAGCGGGGCCAACGTCCTGACTTTC. It encodes CATSRDSGSGANVLTF.

The CDR3 loop is CASSEMDRGAYEQYF. The CDR3 nucleotides are TGTGCCAGCAGCGAAATGGACAGGGGGGCCTACGAGCAGTACTTC. The chain recombines TRBV5-4 with TRBJ2-7; 10 bases are shared with TRBD1. CDR3 size: 15 residues. The J segment lost 2 bases and the V segment lost 4 bases, leaving 6 bases of the junction unmatched. CDR1 and CDR2 (germline): SGHNT, YYREEE (reference sequence).

The V call is TRBV5-4, the J call TRBJ2-2; no clear D. CDR3 size: 18 residues. Germline assignment: CDR1 SGHNT and CDR2 YYREEE (reference sequence). The V end was cut by 4 bases, the J end by 0 bases, with 19 bases between. DNA of the CDR3: TGTGCCAGCAGCCAAGAGAGTCTAGAATACGCGAACACCGGGGAGCTGTTTTTT. Amino acid sequence: CASSQESLEYANTGELFF.